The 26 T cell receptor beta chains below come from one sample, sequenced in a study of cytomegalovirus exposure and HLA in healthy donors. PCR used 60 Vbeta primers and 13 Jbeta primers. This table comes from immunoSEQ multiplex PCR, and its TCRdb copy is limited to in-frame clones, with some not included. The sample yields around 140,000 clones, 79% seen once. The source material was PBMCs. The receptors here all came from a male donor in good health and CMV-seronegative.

The CDR3: CASSDTLTYEQYF. CDR3 in DNA: TGTGCCAGCTCGGACACCTTAACCTACGAGCAGTACTTC. V and J are TRBV6-1 and TRBJ2-7; D might be TRBD1 (5 bases). V was cut by 8 bases and J by 2 bases, with 13 bases left in between. The CDR3 sequence is 13 residues long. CDR1 is MNHNS and CDR2 is SASEGT in the germline V gene.

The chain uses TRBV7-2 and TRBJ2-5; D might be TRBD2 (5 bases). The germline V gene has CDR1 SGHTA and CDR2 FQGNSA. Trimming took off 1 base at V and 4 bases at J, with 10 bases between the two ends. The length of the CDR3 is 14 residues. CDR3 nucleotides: TGTGCCAGCAGCTTAGTAGGAGGCACAGAGACCCAGTACTTC. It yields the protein CASSLVGGTETQYF.

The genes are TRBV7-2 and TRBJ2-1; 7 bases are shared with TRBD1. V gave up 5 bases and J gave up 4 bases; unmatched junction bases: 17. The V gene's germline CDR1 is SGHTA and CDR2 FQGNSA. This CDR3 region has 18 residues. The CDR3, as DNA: TGTGCCAGCAGCCCGACAGGGTCGGGGCGGTCTTCTTACAATGAGCAGTTCTTC. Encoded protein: CASSPTGSGRSSYNEQFF.

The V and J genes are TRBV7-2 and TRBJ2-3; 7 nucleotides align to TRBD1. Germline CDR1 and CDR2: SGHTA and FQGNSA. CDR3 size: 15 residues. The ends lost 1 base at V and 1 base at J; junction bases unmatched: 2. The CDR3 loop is CASSLGGGGTDTQYF. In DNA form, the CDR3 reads TGTGCCAGCAGCTTAGGAGGGGGCGGCACAGATACGCAGTATTTT.

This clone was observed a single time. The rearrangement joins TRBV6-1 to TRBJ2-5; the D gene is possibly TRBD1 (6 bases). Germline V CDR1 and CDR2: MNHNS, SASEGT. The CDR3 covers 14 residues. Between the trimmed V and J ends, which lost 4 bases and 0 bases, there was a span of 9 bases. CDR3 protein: CASSGQGNQETQYF. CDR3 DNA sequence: TGTGCCAGCAGTGGTCAGGGGAACCAAGAGACCCAGTACTTC.

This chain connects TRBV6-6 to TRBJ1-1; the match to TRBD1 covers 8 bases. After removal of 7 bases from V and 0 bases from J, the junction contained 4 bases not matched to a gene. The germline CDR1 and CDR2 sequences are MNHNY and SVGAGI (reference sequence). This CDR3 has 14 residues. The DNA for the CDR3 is TGTGCCAGCACGAGGACAGGGATGAACACTGAAGCTTTCTTT. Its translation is CASTRTGMNTEAFF.

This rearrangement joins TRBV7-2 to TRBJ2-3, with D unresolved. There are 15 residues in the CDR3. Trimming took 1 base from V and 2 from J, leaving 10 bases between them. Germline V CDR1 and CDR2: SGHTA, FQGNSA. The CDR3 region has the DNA TGTGCCAGCAGCTTAGAACGTCGCTACACAGATACGCAGTATTTT. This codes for CASSLERRYTDTQYF.

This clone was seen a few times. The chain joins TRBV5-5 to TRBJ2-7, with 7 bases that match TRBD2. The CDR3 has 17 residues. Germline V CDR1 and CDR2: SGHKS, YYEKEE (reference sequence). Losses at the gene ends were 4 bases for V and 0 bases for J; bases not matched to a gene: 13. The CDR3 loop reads CASSRFGGGSGSYEQYF. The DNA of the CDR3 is TGTGCCAGCAGCCGTTTCGGCGGGGGATCGGGCTCCTACGAGCAGTACTTC.

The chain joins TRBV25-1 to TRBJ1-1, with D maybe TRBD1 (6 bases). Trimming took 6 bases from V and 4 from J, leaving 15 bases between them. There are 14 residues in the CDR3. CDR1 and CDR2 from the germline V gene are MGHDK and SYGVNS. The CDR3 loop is CASSLGGRGTEAFF. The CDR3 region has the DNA TGTGCCAGCAGCCTAGGGGGTAGAGGCACTGAAGCTTTCTTT. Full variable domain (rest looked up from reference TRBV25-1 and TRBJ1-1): EADIYQTPRYLVIGTGKKITLECSQTMGHDKMYWYQQDPGMELHLIHYSYGVNSTEKGDLSSESTVSRIRTEHFPLTLESARPSHTSQYLCASSLGGRGTEAFFGQGTRLTVV.

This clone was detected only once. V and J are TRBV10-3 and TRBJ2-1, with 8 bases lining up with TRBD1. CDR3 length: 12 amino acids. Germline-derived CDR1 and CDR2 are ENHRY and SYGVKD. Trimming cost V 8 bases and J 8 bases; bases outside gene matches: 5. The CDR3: CAIQGAGDEQFF. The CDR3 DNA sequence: TGTGCCATCCAGGGGGCGGGCGATGAGCAGTTCTTC.

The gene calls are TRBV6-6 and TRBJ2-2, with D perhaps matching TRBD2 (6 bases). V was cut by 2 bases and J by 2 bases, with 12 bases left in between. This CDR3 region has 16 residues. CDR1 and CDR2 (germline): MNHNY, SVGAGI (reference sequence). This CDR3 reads CASSYAGAGNTGELFF. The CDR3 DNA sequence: TGTGCCAGCAGTTACGCCGGGGCGGGAAACACCGGGGAGCTGTTTTTT.

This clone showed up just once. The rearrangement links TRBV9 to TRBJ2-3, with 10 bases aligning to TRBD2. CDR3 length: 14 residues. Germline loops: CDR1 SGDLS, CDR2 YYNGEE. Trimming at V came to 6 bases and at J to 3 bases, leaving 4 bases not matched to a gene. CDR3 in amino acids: CASNSGGITDTQYF. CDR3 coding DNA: TGTGCCAGCAATAGCGGGGGGATAACAGATACGCAGTATTTT. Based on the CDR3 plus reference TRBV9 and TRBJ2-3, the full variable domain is DSGVTQTPKHLITATGQRVTLRCSPRSGDLSVYWYQQSLDQGLQFLIQYYNGEERAKGNILERFSAQQFPDLHSELNLSSLELGDSALYFCASNSGGITDTQYFGPGTRLTVL.

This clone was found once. CDR3: CASSLPPLDRGRTDTQYF. CDR3 DNA: TGTGCCAGCAGCTTACCCCCACTAGACCGGGGTAGAACAGATACGCAGTATTTT. The gene calls are TRBV11-3 and TRBJ2-3; TRBD2 is a possible D gene (5 bases). Per the germline V gene, CDR1 is SGHNT and CDR2 is YENEEA. With 2 bases removed from V and 3 bases from J, the gap between germline ends came to 21 bases. The CDR3 spans 18 residues.

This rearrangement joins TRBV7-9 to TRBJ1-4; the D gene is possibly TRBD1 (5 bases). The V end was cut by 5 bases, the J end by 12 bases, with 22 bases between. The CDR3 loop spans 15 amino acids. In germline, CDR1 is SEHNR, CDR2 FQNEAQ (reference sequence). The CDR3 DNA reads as TGTGCCAGCAGCCCACAGGAGGGGTATAATGAGGAACTGTTTTTT. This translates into CASSPQEGYNEELFF.

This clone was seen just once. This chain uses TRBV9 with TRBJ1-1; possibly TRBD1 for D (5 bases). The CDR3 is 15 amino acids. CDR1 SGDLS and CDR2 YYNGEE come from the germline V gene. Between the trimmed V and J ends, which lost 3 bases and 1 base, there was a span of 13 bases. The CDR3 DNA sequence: TGTGCCAGCAGCGAGAGTCAGGGTTGGAACACTGAAGCTTTCTTT. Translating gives CASSESQGWNTEAFF.

The CDR3 reads CASTPGGVQETQYF. In DNA, the CDR3 is TGTGCCAGCACCCCCGGGGGGGTCCAAGAGACCCAGTACTTC. The V and J genes are TRBV7-2 and TRBJ2-5, with TRBD2 matching over 8 bases. Germline CDR1 reads SGHTA; CDR2 reads FQGNSA. The J segment lost 1 base and the V segment lost 7 bases, leaving 5 bases of the junction unmatched. There are 14 residues in the CDR3.

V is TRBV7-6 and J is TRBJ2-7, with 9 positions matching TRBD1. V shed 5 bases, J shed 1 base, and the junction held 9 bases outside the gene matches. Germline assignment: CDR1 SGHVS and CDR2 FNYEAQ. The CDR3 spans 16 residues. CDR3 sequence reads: CASSPKPGQGSYEQYF. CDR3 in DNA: TGTGCCAGCAGCCCGAAACCGGGACAGGGTTCCTACGAGCAGTACTTC.

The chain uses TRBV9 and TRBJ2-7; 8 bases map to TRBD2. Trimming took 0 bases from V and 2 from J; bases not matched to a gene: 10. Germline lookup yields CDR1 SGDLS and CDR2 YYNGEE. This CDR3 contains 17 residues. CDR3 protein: CASSVEGRAGVAYEQYF. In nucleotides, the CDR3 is TGTGCCAGCAGCGTAGAGGGTAGAGCGGGGGTTGCCTACGAGCAGTACTTC.

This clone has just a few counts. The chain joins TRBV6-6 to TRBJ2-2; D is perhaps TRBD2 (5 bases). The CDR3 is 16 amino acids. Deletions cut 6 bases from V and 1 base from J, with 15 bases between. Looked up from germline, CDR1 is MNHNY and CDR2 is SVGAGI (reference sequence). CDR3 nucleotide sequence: TGTGCCAGCAGGGGTCAGAGGGCGGTGAACACCGGGGAGCTGTTTTTT. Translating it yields CASRGQRAVNTGELFF.

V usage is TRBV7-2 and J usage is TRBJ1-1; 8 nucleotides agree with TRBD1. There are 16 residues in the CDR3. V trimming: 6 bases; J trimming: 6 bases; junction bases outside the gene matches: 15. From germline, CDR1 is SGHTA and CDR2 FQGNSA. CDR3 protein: CASRLYSGQGVAEAFF. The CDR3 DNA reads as TGTGCCAGCAGGCTTTACTCAGGACAGGGAGTTGCTGAAGCTTTCTTT.

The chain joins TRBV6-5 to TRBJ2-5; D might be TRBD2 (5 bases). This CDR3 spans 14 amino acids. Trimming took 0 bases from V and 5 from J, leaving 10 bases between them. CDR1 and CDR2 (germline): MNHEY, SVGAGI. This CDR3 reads CASSYSEGTETQYF. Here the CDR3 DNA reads TGTGCCAGCAGTTACTCTGAGGGTACCGAGACCCAGTACTTC.

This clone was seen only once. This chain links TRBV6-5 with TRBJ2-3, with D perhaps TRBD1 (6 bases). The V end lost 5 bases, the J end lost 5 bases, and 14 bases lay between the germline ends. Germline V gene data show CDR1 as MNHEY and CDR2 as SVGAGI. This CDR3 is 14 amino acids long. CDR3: CASSESRGRDTQYF. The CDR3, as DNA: TGTGCCAGCAGTGAGAGCAGGGGCAGAGATACGCAGTATTTT.

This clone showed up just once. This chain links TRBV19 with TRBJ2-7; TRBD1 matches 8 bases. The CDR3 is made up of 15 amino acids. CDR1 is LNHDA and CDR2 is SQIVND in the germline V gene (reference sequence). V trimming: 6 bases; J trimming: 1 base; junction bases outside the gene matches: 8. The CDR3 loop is CASSQQTGASYEQYF. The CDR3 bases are TGTGCCAGTAGCCAACAGACAGGGGCGTCCTACGAGCAGTACTTC. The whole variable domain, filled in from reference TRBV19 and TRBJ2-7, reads DGGITQSPKYLFRKEGQNVTLSCEQNLNHDAMYWYRQDPGQGLRLIYYSQIVNDFQKGDIAEGYSVSREKKESFPLTVTSAQKNPTAFYLCASSQQTGASYEQYFGPGTRLTVT.

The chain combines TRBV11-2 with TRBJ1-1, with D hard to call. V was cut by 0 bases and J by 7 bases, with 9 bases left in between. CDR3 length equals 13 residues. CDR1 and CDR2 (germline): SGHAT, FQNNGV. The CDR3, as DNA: TGTGCCAGCAGCTTAGATTCCGGGGTTGAAGCTTTCTTT. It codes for CASSLDSGVEAFF.

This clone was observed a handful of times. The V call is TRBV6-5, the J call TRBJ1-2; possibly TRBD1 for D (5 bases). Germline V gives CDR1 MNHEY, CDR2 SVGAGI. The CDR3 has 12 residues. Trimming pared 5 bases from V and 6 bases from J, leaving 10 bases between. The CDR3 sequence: CASSLGGHGYTF. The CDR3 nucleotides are TGTGCCAGCAGTCTCGGGGGACATGGCTACACCTTC.

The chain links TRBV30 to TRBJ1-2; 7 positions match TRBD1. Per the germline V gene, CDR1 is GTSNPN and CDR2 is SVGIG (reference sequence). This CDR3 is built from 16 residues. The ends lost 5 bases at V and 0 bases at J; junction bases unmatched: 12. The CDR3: CAWHFTGTATNYGYTF. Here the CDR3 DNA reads TGTGCCTGGCACTTTACCGGGACAGCCACTAACTATGGCTACACCTTC.